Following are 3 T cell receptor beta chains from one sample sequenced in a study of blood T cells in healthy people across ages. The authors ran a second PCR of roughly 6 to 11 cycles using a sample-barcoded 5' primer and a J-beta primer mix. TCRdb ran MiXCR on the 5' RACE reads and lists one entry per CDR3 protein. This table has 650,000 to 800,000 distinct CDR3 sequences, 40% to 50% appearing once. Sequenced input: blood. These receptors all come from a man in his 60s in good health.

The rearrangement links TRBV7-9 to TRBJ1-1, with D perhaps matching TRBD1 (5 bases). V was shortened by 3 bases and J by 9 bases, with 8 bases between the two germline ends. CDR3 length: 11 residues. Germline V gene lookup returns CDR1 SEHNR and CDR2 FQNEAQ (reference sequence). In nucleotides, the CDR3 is TGTGCCAGCAGCTTCGGGGGAAAAGCTTTCTTT. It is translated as CASSFGGKAFF. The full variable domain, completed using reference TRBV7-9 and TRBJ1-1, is DTGVSQNPRHKITKRGQNVTFRCDPISEHNRLYWYRQTLGQGPEFLTYFQNEAQLEKSRLLSDRFSAERPKGSFSTLEIQRTEQGDSAMYLCASSFGGKAFFGQGTRLTVV.

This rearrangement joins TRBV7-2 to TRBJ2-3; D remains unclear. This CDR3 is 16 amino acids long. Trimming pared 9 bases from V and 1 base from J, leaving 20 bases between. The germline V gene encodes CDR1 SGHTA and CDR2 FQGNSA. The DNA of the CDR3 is TGTGCCAGTAGCCCAGCCACCCTCGATGGCACAGATACGCAGTATTTT. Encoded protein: CASSPATLDGTDTQYF.

This CDR3 is CASSLNGGPSYNEQFF. Here the CDR3 DNA reads TGTGCCAGCAGCTTAAACGGGGGGCCCTCCTACAATGAGCAGTTCTTC. This chain uses TRBV5-6 with TRBJ2-1; D is possibly TRBD2 (7 bases). V dropped 2 bases and J dropped 0 bases, with 12 bases sitting between them. CDR1 and CDR2 (germline): SGHDT, YYEEEE. This CDR3 contains 16 residues. Full variable domain (missing parts from reference TRBV5-6 and TRBJ2-1): DAGVTQSPTHLIKTRGQQVTLRCSPKSGHDTVSWYQQALGQGPQFIFQYYEEEERQRGNFPDRFSGHQFPNYSSELNVNALLLGDSALYLCASSLNGGPSYNEQFFGPGTRLTVL.